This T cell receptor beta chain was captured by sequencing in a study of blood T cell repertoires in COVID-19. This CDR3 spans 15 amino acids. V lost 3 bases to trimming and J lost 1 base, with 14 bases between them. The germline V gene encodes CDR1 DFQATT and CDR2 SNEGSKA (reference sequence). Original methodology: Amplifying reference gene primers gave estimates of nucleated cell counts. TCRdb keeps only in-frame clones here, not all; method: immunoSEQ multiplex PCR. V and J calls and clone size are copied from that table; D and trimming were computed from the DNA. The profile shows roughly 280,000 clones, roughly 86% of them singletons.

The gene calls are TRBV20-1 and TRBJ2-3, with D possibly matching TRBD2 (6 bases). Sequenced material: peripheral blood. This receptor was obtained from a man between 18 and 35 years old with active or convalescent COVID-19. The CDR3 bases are TGCAGTGCTAGTTGGGAAGCTAGCGGCACAGATACGCAGTATTTT. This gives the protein CSASWEASGTDTQYF.